A selection of T cell receptor beta chains follows, all from one sample in a study of T cell changes during pregnancy in multiple sclerosis. Sequenced by immunoSEQ multiplex PCR; TCRdb stores in-frame clones only, minus some. The table has some 80,000 clones, 94% seen once. Sample: CD4+ T cells from peripheral blood mononuclear cells, taken after pregnancy. The source is a female donor with multiple sclerosis, enrolled in a pregnancy study. CDR3s include the opening cysteine and the closing phenylalanine or tryptophan. The order of the fields is clone size, V gene, J gene, D gene, CDR3 protein, CDR3 DNA. The D gene is left open where the match is weak. Rows give clone size only sometimes, using once, few, many, or a class for an expanded clone.

.	TRBV1	TRBJ2-6	.	CTSRSAFVHKSRANVLTF	TGCACCAGCAGAAGCGCGTTTGTGCACAAAAGTCGGGCCAACGTCCTGACTTTC
.	TRBV30	TRBJ1-2	.	CASPLEGNYGYTF	TGTGCCTCCCCCTTGGAGGGGAACTATGGCTACACCTTC
.	TRBV27	TRBJ2-3	.	CASSPYQALFPDTQYF	TGTGCCAGCAGCCCTTATCAGGCCCTCTTCCCAGATACGCAGTATTTT
.	TRBV18	TRBJ1-5	TRBD1	CASSPVGTGDQPQHF	TGTGCCAGCTCACCAGTGGGGACAGGGGATCAGCCCCAGCATTTT
.	TRBV5-1	TRBJ2-2	TRBD1	CASSPGGALNTGELFF	TGCGCCAGCAGCCCAGGGGGTGCGCTGAACACCGGGGAGCTGTTTTTT
.	TRBV4-1	TRBJ2-3	.	CASSPNTDTQYF	TGCGCCAGCAGCCCAAACACAGATACGCAGTATTTT
few	TRBV15	TRBJ1-5	.	CATSREVGRQPQHF	TGTGCCACCAGCAGAGAGGTTGGGAGACAGCCCCAGCATTTT
.	TRBV9	TRBJ2-3	.	CASSLTEDTQYF	TGTGCCAGCAGCCTGACGGAGGATACGCAGTATTTT
.	TRBV9	TRBJ2-1	TRBD2	CASSVVGGGEQFF	TGTGCCAGCAGCGTAGTGGGGGGGGGTGAGCAGTTCTTC
.	TRBV11-2	TRBJ2-1	TRBD2	CASSLGKSGRVNEQFF	TGTGCCAGCAGCTTAGGGAAGAGCGGGAGGGTTAATGAGCAGTTCTTC
.	TRBV11-1	TRBJ2-4	TRBD2	CASSSRTSGRAITSDIQYF	TGTGCCAGCAGCTCCCGGACTAGCGGGAGGGCCATTACTTCCGACATTCAGTACTTC
.	TRBV27	TRBJ2-7	.	CASSLVGGDPREQYF	TGTGCCAGCAGTTTAGTAGGGGGAGATCCTAGGGAGCAGTACTTC
.	TRBV28	TRBJ1-2	TRBD1	CASSEGAENYGYTF	TGTGCCAGCAGCGAGGGGGCGGAGAACTATGGCTACACCTTC
once	TRBV5-5	TRBJ1-1	.	CASSFFTGRDTEAFF	TGTGCCAGCAGCTTTTTTACGGGAAGGGACACTGAAGCTTTCTTT